This paragraph covers one T cell receptor beta chain sequence. What it binds is not known. The sample's time point: newly diagnosed GD, antithyroid drugs for less than 3 months. TCR sequences were obtained from RNA taken from PBMCs. The guidelines of the American Thyroid Association were the basis for diagnosing Graves' disease. V was clipped by 0 bases and J by 0 bases; unmatched bases: 8. CDR1 DFQATT and CDR2 SNEGSKA come from the germline V gene (reference sequence). There are 18 residues in the CDR3. CDR3 regions were amplified by Arm-PCR using iRepertoire HTBI primers to build TCR beta libraries. Authors' methods: Identified across the samples were 60 to 70 TRBV segments and roughly 14 TRBJ segments. Each CDR3 protein is one row after TCRdb ran MiXCR on the multiplex PCR reads. The V and J calls were determined by TCRdb, not by the authors. The data contain about 530,000 distinct CDR3 sequences, 15% to 20% of them singletons.

This sample is drawn from a study of regulatory T cells in long-lasting Graves disease. General study findings and limits: Persistent disease was associated with favored TRBV28 usage and with favored use of TRBJ1-2 and TRBJ2-5.

The data were also submitted as part of a second study, on T cells in Graves' hyperthyroidism and ophthalmopathy. From that paper: Ophthalmopathy onset followed model prediction by a median about 6.9 months.

The genes are TRBV20-1 and TRBJ2-3; 11 bases line up with TRBD2. Source: peripheral blood mononuclear cells (PBMCs), taken at new diagnosis, from a patient treated with antithyroid drugs. This TCR was recovered from a woman between 40 and 65 years old with Graves disease. CDR3 amino acids: CSARDLAGGLTSTDTQYF. The CDR3 nucleotides are TGCAGTGCTAGAGATTTAGCGGGGGGGCTTACTAGCACAGATACGCAGTATTTT.